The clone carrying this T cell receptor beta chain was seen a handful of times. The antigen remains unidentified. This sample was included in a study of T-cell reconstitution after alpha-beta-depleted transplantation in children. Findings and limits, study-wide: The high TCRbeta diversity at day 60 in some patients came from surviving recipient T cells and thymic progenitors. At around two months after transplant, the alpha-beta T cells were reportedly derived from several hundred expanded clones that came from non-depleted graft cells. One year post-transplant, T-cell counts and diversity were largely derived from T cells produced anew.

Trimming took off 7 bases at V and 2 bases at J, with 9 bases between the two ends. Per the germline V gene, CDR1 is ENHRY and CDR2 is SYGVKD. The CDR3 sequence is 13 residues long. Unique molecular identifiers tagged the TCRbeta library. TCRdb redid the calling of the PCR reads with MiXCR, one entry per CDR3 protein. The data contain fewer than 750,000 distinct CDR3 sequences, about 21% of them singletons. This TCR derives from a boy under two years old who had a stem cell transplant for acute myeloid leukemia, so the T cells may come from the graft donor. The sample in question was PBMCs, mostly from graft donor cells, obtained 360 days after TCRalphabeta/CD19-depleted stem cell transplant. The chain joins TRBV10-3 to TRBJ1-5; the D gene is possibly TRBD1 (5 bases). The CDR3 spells CAITQGGNQPQHF. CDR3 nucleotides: TGTGCCATCACGCAGGGAGGCAATCAGCCCCAGCATTTT.